This passage covers 15 T cell receptor beta chains from one sample sequenced in a study of T cell repertoires in cytomegalovirus infection. TCRdb fed the reads into MiXCR, producing one record per CDR3 protein. This table holds roughly 920,000 distinct CDR3 sequences, more than 25% found once. Their antigens remain unidentified. The material was cultured CD8+ T cells from PBMCs, obtained from culture after CMV antigen stimulation. These receptors all stem from a human donor in good health (CMV status not recorded). Some clones in this sample may be carry-over from other donors' samples.

The chain links TRBV7-9 to TRBJ2-1; TRBD1 aligns across 7 bases. V lost 5 bases, J lost 4 bases, and 5 bases stayed unmatched. The CDR3 extends over 14 amino acids. Germline CDR1 and CDR2: SEHNR and FQNEAQ (reference sequence). The CDR3 sequence is CASSAGTVYNEQFF. The CDR3 DNA reads TGTGCCAGCAGCGCCGGGACAGTTTACAATGAGCAGTTCTTC.

This clonotype was recorded at least ten times. The CDR3 DNA follows: TGTGCCAGCAGCTTAGGTACAGGGCGCAACGAGCAGTACTTC. It codes for CASSLGTGRNEQYF. This chain links TRBV7-6 with TRBJ2-7; possible D gene TRBD1, 6 bases. From germline, CDR1 is SGHVS and CDR2 FNYEAQ. V lost 1 base, J lost 5 bases, and 12 bases lay in between. The CDR3 sequence is 14 residues long.

The gene calls are TRBV2 and TRBJ2-1, with D perhaps TRBD1 (5 bases). Per the germline V gene, CDR1 is SNHLY and CDR2 is FYNNEI. The ends were cut back, 8 bases at V and 8 bases at J, with 19 bases in the middle. The CDR3 contains 14 residues. The DNA of the CDR3 is TGTGCCAGCCTACTGGGGCCCGAAAGGCATGAGCAGTTCTTC. Protein sequence: CASLLGPERHEQFF. Full variable domain (remainder filled in from reference TRBV2 and TRBJ2-1): EPEVTQTPSHQVTQMGQEVILRCVPISNHLYFYWYRQILGQKVEFLVSFYNNEISEKSEIFDDQFSVERPDGSNFTLKIRSTKLEDSAMYFCASLLGPERHEQFFGPGTRLTVL.

A few counts support this clonotype. The CDR3 spells CASRRGAASNSPLHF. The CDR3 DNA follows: TGTGCCAGCAGGAGAGGGGCGGCGAGTAATTCACCCCTCCACTTT. V is TRBV7-6 and J is TRBJ1-6; D might be TRBD1 (5 bases). V was clipped by 6 bases and J by 6 bases, with 15 bases between them. Germline-derived CDR1 and CDR2 are SGHVS and FNYEAQ. This CDR3 has 15 residues.

This clonotype was recorded a few times. V and J are TRBV27 and TRBJ1-1; D is undetermined. The germline CDR1 and CDR2 sequences are MNHEY and SMNVEV (reference sequence). This CDR3 comprises 14 residues. Trimming removed 2 bases at V and 3 bases at J, with 10 bases between. The chain's CDR3 is CASSLNQWHTEAFF. Here the CDR3 DNA reads TGTGCCAGCAGTTTAAATCAGTGGCACACTGAAGCTTTCTTT.

The chain couples TRBV3-1 to TRBJ2-7; D gene ambiguous. Trimming pared 5 bases from V and 6 bases from J, leaving 14 bases between. Germline values: CDR1 LGHDT, CDR2 YNNKEL (reference sequence). This CDR3 is built from 13 residues. CDR3 nucleotide sequence: TGTGCCAGCAGCGACCGGGCAATGGGCGAGCAGTACGTC. It specifies CASSDRAMGEQYV.

The table lists this clonotype with a few counts. The chain recombines TRBV14 with TRBJ1-2; D call uncertain. Germline CDR1 reads SGHDN; CDR2 reads FVKESK. V lost 0 bases and J lost 6, with 11 bases in between. The CDR3 is 14 amino acids. In DNA form, the CDR3 reads TGTGCCAGCAGCCAAGATGCCCCCCGGGATGGCTACACCTTC. Amino acids: CASSQDAPRDGYTF.

This clonotype was observed a handful of times. The chain is built from TRBV10-3 and TRBJ2-6; either TRBD1 or TRBD2 may supply D (6 bases each). Trimming cost V 8 bases and J 1 base, with 12 bases left between them. Germline V gene data show CDR1 as ENHRY and CDR2 as SYGVKD. The CDR3 totals 15 residues. CDR3 in DNA: TGTGCCATCCCTGGAGGGGGTTCTGGGGCCAACGTCCTGACTTTC. Its protein is CAIPGGGSGANVLTF.

The chain joins TRBV28 to TRBJ1-6, with a tentative D call TRBD1 (6 bases). Germline lookup yields CDR1 MDHEN and CDR2 SYDVKM. This CDR3 has 16 residues. V was clipped by 3 bases and J by 7 bases, with 16 bases between them. In nucleotides, the CDR3 is TGTGCCAGCAGTTTCTCTCAGGGGTTCATAAATTCACCCCTCCACTTT. Translating gives CASSFSQGFINSPLHF.

This clonotype was picked up one time. The genes are TRBV12-3 or TRBV12-4 and TRBJ1-2; D is unresolved. This CDR3 has 14 amino acids. V gave up 5 bases and J gave up 2 bases, with 12 bases separating them. CDR3 region: CASSRDRRNYGYTF. CDR3 DNA: TGTGCCAGCAGTCGGGATCGCAGGAACTATGGCTACACCTTC.

This clonotype turned up a few times. CDR3 coding DNA: TGTGCCAGTAGCTACCGGGACGGCGCGCCCTACACCTTC. This translates into CASSYRDGAPYTF. The chain couples TRBV19 to TRBJ1-2; D is perhaps TRBD1 (5 bases). This CDR3 region has 13 residues. V was pared by 6 bases and J by 10 bases, with 18 bases between. Germline CDR1 reads LNHDA; CDR2 reads SQIVND (reference sequence).

There are a few counts of this clonotype. The gene calls are TRBV7-9 and TRBJ2-6; no firm D call. The CDR3 totals 16 residues. Trimming stripped 4 bases from V and 0 bases from J, with 10 bases between. In germline, CDR1 is SEHNR, CDR2 FQNEAQ (reference sequence). CDR3 loop: CASSWVGDSGANVLTF. The CDR3 nucleotides read TGTGCCAGCAGCTGGGTCGGTGACTCTGGGGCCAACGTCCTGACTTTC.

The rearrangement uses TRBV28 and TRBJ2-7; no clear D gene. V shed 4 bases and J shed 4 bases, with 23 bases lying between them. The germline V gene encodes CDR1 MDHEN and CDR2 SYDVKM. The CDR3 runs 17 residues. CDR3 region: CASSSILGPRRKYEQYV. The CDR3 DNA reads as TGTGCCAGCAGTTCGATACTTGGGCCGCGTAGGAAATACGAGCAGTACGTC.

This clonotype occurred a few times. The chain has TRBV6-1 and TRBJ2-1; TRBD2 agrees at 10 bases. The CDR3 is made up of 15 amino acids. V was pared by 2 bases and J by 10 bases, with 8 bases of the junction left unmatched. Germline CDR1 reads MNHNS; CDR2 reads SASEGT. This CDR3 is CASSELAGAPREQFF. CDR3 DNA: TGTGCCAGCAGTGAACTAGCGGGGGCCCCGCGGGAGCAGTTCTTC.

This chain uses TRBV28 with TRBJ2-3; D tentatively reads TRBD1 or TRBD2 (5 bases each). This CDR3 region has 15 residues. V was shortened by 8 bases and J by 1 base, with 16 bases between the two germline ends. CDR1 MDHEN and CDR2 SYDVKM come from the germline V gene. The CDR3 DNA is TGTGCCAGCGTCTTAGAGAGGGGACGCACAGATACGCAGTATTTT. Amino acid sequence: CASVLERGRTDTQYF.